This T cell receptor (beta chain) was documented in a study of blood T cell repertoires in COVID-19. Overall study context: Spain, Italy and the United States supplied samples that represented acute and convalescent COVID-19. Sample material is recorded as cDNA or gDNA derived from T cells, B-cell-depleted T cells, or PBMCs.

In germline, CDR1 is SGHVS, CDR2 FNYEAQ. This CDR3 has 15 residues. V lost 0 bases and J 8 bases, leaving 16 bases between the germline ends. Study processing details: Amplifying reference gene primers gave estimates of nucleated cell counts. Sequencing was performed with immunoSEQ multiplex PCR; in TCRdb, only in-frame clones are kept and a portion is missing. The V and J calls and clone size come from that table; D and trimming were worked out from the DNA. The sample consists of about 280,000 clones, approximately 86% of them appearing once. This TCR was sampled from a man aged 35 to 55 with active or convalescent COVID-19. The chain links TRBV7-6 to TRBJ1-1; no clear D gene. The sample comprised peripheral blood. The CDR3 DNA reads TGTGCCAGCAGCTTAGCTAGTACCGTAGGAGGGGAAGCTTTCTTT. Its protein product is CASSLASTVGGEAFF.